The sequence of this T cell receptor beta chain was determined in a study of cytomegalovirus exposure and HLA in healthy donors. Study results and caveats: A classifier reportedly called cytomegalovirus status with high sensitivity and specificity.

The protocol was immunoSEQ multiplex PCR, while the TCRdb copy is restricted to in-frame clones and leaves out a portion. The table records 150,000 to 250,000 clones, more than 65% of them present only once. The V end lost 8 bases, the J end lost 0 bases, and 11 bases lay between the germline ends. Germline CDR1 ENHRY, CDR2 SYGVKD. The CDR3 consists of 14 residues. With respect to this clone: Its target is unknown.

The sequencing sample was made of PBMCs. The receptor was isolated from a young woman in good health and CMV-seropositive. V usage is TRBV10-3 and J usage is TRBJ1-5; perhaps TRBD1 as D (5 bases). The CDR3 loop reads CAIGGDYSNQPQHF. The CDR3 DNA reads TGTGCCATCGGGGGGGACTATAGCAATCAGCCCCAGCATTTT.